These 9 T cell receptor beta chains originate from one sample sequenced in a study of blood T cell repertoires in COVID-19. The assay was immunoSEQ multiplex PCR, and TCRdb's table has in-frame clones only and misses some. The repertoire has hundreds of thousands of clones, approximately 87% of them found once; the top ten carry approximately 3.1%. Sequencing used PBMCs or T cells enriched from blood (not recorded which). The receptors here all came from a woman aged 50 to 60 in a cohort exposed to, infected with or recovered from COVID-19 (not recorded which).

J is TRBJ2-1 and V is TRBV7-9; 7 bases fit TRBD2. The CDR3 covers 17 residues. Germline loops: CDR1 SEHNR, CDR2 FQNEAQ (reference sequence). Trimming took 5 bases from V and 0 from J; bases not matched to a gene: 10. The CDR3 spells CASSTRLAPSSYNEQFF. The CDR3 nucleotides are TGTGCCAGCAGCACCCGACTAGCCCCGAGCTCCTACAATGAGCAGTTCTTC.

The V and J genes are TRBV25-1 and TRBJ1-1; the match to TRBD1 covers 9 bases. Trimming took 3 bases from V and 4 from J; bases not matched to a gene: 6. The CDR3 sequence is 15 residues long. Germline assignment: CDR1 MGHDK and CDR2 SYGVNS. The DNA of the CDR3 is TGTGCCAGCAGTGACCCGTCGACAGGGGGCACTGAAGCTTTCTTT. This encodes CASSDPSTGGTEAFF.

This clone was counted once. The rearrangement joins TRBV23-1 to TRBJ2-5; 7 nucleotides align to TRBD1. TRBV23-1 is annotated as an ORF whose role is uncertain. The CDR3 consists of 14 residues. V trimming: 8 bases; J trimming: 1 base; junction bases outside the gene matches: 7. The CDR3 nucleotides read TGCGCCAGCTTCGGCGGACAGGCCCAAGAGACCCAGTACTTC. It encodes CASFGGQAQETQYF.

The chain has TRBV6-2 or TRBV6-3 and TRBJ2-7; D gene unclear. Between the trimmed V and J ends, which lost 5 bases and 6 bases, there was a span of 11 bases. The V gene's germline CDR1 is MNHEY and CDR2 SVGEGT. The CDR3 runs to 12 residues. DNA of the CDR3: TGTGCCAGCAGTCAGGTGGCCGGCGAGCAGTACTTC. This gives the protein CASSQVAGEQYF.

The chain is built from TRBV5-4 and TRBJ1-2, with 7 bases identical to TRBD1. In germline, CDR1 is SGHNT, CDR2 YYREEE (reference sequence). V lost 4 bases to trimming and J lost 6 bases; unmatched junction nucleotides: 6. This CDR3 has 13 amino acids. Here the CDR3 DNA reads TGTGCCAGCAGCCACCGGACAGGAAATGGCTACACCTTC. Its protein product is CASSHRTGNGYTF.

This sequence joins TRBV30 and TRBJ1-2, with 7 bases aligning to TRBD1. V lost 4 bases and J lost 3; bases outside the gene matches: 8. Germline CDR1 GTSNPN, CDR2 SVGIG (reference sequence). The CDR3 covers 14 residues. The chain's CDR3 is CAWTSGTAYYGYTF. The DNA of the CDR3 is TGTGCCTGGACTTCTGGGACAGCTTACTATGGCTACACCTTC.

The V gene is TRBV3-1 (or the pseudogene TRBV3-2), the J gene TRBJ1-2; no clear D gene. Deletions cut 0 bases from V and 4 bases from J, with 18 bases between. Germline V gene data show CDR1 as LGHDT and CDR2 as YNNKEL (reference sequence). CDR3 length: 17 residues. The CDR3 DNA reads TGTGCCAGCAGCCAAGAACTCGTGACACCCGGTCCCTATGGCTACACCTTC. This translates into CASSQELVTPGPYGYTF.

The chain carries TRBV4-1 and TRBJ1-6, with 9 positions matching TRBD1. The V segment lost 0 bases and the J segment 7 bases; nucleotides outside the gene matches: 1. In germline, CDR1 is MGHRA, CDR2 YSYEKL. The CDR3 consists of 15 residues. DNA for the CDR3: TGCGCCAGCAGCCAAGAGGGGACAGGGAATTCACCCCTCCACTTT. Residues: CASSQEGTGNSPLHF.

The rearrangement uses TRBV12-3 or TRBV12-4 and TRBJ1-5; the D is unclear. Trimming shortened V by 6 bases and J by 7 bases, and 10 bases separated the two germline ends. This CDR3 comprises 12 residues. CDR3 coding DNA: TGTGCCAGCAGGGGCGTAGGCCAGCCCCAGCATTTT. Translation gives CASRGVGQPQHF.